These 13 T cell receptor beta chains were sequenced from one sample in a study of shared clonotypes between healthy human individuals. Using immunoSEQ multiplex PCR, the repertoire was profiled, and TCRdb retains in-frame clones only, with some absent. The sample has some 2,100,000 clones; more than 90% are singletons. Sequenced input: naive CD4+ T cells sorted from blood. Subset given: CD45RA+ positively selected. These receptors all come from a man aged 18 to 29 in good health.

The J gene is TRBJ1-6, the V gene TRBV10-3; D is perhaps TRBD1 (6 bases). The CDR3 covers 18 residues. Trimming stripped 0 bases from V and 5 bases from J, with 17 bases between. Germline V lookup: CDR1 ENHRY, CDR2 SYGVKD. The CDR3 DNA reads as TGTGCCATCAGTGAGTCGGGGGCAGGCAAGGCGGATAATTCACCCCTCCACTTT. This translates into CAISESGAGKADNSPLHF.

This clone was detected only once. The chain uses TRBV27 and TRBJ2-5; D perhaps matches TRBD2 (5 bases). Per the germline V gene, CDR1 is MNHEY and CDR2 is SMNVEV (reference sequence). The V and J ends lost 8 bases and 5 bases respectively, with 18 bases between them. The CDR3 consists of 14 residues. CDR3 DNA sequence: TGTGCCAGCCGTTCCTTTGTTAGGGAGGAGACCCAGTACTTC. It yields the protein CASRSFVREETQYF.

The chain has TRBV6-1 and TRBJ2-7; D might be TRBD1 (5 bases). Per germline, CDR1 MNHNS and CDR2 SASEGT. V shed 8 bases and J shed 4 bases, with 21 bases lying between them. This CDR3 is 15 amino acids long. The CDR3 here is CASSSGFLITYEQYF. CDR3 DNA: TGTGCCAGCTCATCAGGGTTCCTCATTACTTACGAGCAGTACTTC.

The chain recombines TRBV7-3 with TRBJ2-1; D might be TRBD1 (6 bases). From germline, CDR1 is SGHTA and CDR2 FQGTGA. Trimming took off 0 bases at V and 8 bases at J, with 14 bases between the two ends. CDR3 length equals 15 residues. CDR3 sequence reads: CASSLTGQPAYEQFF. In nucleotides, the CDR3 is TGTGCCAGCAGCTTAACGGGACAACCCGCGTATGAGCAGTTCTTC.

Comments on this clone: The identical CDR3 is also encoded by other nucleotide sequences in the sample. The chain couples TRBV30 to TRBJ2-6, with D maybe TRBD1 (5 bases). CDR1 and CDR2 (germline): GTSNPN, SVGIG (reference sequence). This CDR3 region has 14 residues. Trimming pared 3 bases from V and 1 base from J, leaving 7 bases between. The chain's CDR3 is CAWSQGSGANVLTF. The CDR3 DNA sequence: TGTGCCTGGAGCCAGGGTTCTGGGGCCAACGTCCTGACTTTC.

The rearrangement uses TRBV6-9 and TRBJ2-1, with TRBD2 as a possible D gene (5 bases). Germline assignment: CDR1 MNHGY and CDR2 SVAAGI. The germline V and J ends were trimmed by 6 bases and 9 bases, with 24 bases remaining between them. The CDR3 spans 16 residues. This chain's CDR3 is CASSSRRSASGCEQFF. In DNA form, the CDR3 reads TGTGCCAGCAGCTCCCGGCGTAGCGCCAGTGGGTGTGAGCAGTTCTTC.

Note on this clone: Other DNA sequences in this sample translate to the same CDR3. V usage is TRBV5-1 and J usage is TRBJ2-3, with D uncertain. Trimming cost V 0 bases and J 2 bases, with 7 bases left between them. The CDR3 contains 14 residues. Per germline, CDR1 SGHRS and CDR2 YFSETQ. The CDR3 DNA sequence: TGCGCCAGCAGCTTGGGCGGAAACACAGATACGCAGTATTTT. Translation gives CASSLGGNTDTQYF.

This clone was detected only a few times. This chain links TRBV5-6 with TRBJ1-5, with D unresolved. Per the germline V gene, CDR1 is SGHDT and CDR2 is YYEEEE. The CDR3 has 13 residues. The germline V and J ends were trimmed by 3 bases and 0 bases, with 4 bases remaining between them. The chain's CDR3 is CASSSRSNQPQHF. Here the CDR3 DNA reads TGTGCCAGCAGCTCGCGTAGCAATCAGCCCCAGCATTTT.

The chain recombines TRBV19 with TRBJ1-6; D not certain. CDR3 size: 15 residues. Germline CDR1 and CDR2: LNHDA and SQIVND (reference sequence). Trimming pared 6 bases from V and 5 bases from J, leaving 14 bases between. The CDR3 DNA sequence: TGTGCCAGTAGACTCCCCGGAGGTGATAATTCACCCCTCCACTTT. Translation: CASRLPGGDNSPLHF.

The chain employs TRBV7-8 and TRBJ2-7, with 8 bases lining up with TRBD2. This CDR3 is built from 14 residues. Germline CDR1 is SGHVS and CDR2 is FQNEAQ. V shed 7 bases, J shed 3 bases, and the junction held 8 bases outside the gene matches. The CDR3 loop is CASIPGGGRYEQYF. The DNA of the CDR3 is TGTGCCAGCATCCCCGGGGGGGGGCGCTACGAGCAGTACTTC. Full variable domain (remainder filled in from reference TRBV7-8 and TRBJ2-7): GAGVSQSPRYKVAKRGQDVALRCDPISGHVSLFWYQQALGQGPEFLTYFQNEAQLDKSGLPSDRFFAERPEGSVSTLKIQRTQQEDSAVYLCASIPGGGRYEQYFGPGTRLTVT.

This clone appeared once. The chain links TRBV7-9 to TRBJ1-1; D perhaps matches TRBD1 (5 bases). Germline loops: CDR1 SEHNR, CDR2 FQNEAQ (reference sequence). The V gene lost 4 bases and the J gene lost 7 bases, with 16 bases spanning the gap. The length of the CDR3 is 14 residues. The CDR3 region is CASSSPGIRVEAFF. The CDR3 bases are TGTGCCAGCAGCTCCCCAGGGATTCGAGTTGAAGCTTTCTTT.

V is TRBV18 and J is TRBJ1-4; D possibly corresponds to TRBD1 (6 bases). The ends were cut back, 5 bases at V and 8 bases at J, with 15 bases in the middle. Germline V gene lookup returns CDR1 KGHSH and CDR2 LQKENI. The CDR3 runs 14 residues. The CDR3 region is CASSAQGNGEKLFF. The CDR3 DNA sequence: TGTGCCAGCTCAGCACAGGGAAACGGCGAAAAACTGTTTTTT.

The chain combines TRBV30 with TRBJ2-5; 9 bases map to TRBD2. After removal of 3 bases from V and 2 bases from J, the junction contained 7 bases not matched to a gene. The CDR3 runs 15 residues. Germline V CDR1 and CDR2: GTSNPN, SVGIG (reference sequence). In DNA, the CDR3 is TGTGCCTGGAGCCGAGGACTAGCGCTTCAAGAGACCCAGTACTTC. Its translation: CAWSRGLALQETQYF.